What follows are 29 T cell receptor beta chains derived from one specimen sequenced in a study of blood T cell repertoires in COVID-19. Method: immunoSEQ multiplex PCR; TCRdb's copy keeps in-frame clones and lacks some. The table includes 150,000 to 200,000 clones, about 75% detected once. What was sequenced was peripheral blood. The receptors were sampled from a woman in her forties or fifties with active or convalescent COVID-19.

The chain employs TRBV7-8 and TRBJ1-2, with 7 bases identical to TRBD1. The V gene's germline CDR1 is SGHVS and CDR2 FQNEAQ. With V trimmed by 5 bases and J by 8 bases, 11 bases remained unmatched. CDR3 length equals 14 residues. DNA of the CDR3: TGTGCCAGCAGCCCAGGACAGGCAACAGGCGGCTACACCTTC. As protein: CASSPGQATGGYTF.

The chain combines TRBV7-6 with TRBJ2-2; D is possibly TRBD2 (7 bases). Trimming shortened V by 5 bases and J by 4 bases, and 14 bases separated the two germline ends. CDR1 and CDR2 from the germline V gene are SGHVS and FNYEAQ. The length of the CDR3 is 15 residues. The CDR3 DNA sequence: TGTGCCAGCAGCAAAGGGGGGGGCGGCACCGGGGAGCTGTTTTTT. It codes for CASSKGGGGTGELFF.

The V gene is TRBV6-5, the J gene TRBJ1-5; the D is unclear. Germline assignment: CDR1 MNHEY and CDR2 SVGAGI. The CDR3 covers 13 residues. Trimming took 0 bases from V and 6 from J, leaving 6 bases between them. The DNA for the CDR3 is TGTGCCAGCAGTTACTCGGAGGGTCAGCCCCAGCATTTT. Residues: CASSYSEGQPQHF.

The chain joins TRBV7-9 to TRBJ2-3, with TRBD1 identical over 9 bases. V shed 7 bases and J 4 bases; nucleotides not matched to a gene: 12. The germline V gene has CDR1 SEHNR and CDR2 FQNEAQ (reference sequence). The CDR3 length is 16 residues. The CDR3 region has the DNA TGTGCCAGCACCCCGACCGGGACAGGGTCTTCAGATACGCAGTATTTT. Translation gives CASTPTGTGSSDTQYF.

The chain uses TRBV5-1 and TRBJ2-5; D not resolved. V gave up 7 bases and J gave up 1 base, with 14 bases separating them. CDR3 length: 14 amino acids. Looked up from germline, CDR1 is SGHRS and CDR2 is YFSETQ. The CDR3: CASLESRSQETQYF. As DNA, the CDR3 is TGCGCCAGCCTCGAGAGCCGAAGCCAAGAGACCCAGTACTTC.

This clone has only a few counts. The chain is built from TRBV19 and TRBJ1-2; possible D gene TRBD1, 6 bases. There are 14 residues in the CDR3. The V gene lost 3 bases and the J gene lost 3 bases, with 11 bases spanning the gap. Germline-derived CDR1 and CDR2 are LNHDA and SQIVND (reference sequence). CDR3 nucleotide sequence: TGTGCCAGTAGTATGGGGGCAGGGTACTATGGCTACACCTTC. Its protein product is CASSMGAGYYGYTF.

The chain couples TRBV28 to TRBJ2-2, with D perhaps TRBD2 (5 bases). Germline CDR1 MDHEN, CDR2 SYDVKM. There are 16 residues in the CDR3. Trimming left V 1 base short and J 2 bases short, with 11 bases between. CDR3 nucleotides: TGTGCCAGCAGTTTATTATGGACTTACAACACCGGGGAGCTGTTTTTT. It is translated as CASSLLWTYNTGELFF.

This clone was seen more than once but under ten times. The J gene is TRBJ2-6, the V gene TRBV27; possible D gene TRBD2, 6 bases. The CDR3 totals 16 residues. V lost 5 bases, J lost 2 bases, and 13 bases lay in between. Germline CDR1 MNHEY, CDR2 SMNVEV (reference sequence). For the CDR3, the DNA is TGTGCCAGCAGTCCGGGACTTCTCACTGGGGCCAACGTCCTGACTTTC. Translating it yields CASSPGLLTGANVLTF. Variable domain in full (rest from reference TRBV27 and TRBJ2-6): EAQVTQNPRYLITVTGKKLTVTCSQNMNHEYMSWYRQDPGLGLRQIYYSMNVEVTDKGDVPEGYKVSRKEKRNFPLILESPSPNQTSLYFCASSPGLLTGANVLTFGAGSRLTVL.

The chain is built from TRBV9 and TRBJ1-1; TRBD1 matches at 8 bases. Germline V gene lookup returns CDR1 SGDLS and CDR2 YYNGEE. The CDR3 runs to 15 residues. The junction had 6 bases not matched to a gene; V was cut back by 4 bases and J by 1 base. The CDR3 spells CASSPRQGWNTEAFF. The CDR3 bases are TGTGCCAGCAGCCCACGACAGGGGTGGAACACTGAAGCTTTCTTT. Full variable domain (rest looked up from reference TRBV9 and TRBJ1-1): DSGVTQTPKHLITATGQRVTLRCSPRSGDLSVYWYQQSLDQGLQFLIQYYNGEERAKGNILERFSAQQFPDLHSELNLSSLELGDSALYFCASSPRQGWNTEAFFGQGTRLTVV.

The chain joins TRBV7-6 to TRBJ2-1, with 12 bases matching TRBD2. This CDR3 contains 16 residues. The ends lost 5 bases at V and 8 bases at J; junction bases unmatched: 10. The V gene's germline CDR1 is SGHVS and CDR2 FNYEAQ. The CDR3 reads CASSRGGTSGFYEQFF. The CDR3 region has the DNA TGTGCCAGCAGCCGAGGGGGGACTAGCGGGTTCTATGAGCAGTTCTTC.

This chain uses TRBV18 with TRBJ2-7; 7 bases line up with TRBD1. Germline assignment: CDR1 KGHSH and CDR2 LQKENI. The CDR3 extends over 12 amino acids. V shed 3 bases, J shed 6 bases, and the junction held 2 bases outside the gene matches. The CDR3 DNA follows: TGTGCCAGCTCACCTAACAGGGGCGAGCAGTACTTC. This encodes CASSPNRGEQYF. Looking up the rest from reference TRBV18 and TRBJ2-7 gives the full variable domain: NAGVMQNPRHLVRRRGQEARLRCSPMKGHSHVYWYRQLPEEGLKFMVYLQKENIIDESGMPKERFSAEFPKEGPSILRIQQVVRGDSAAYFCASSPNRGEQYFGPGTRLTVT.

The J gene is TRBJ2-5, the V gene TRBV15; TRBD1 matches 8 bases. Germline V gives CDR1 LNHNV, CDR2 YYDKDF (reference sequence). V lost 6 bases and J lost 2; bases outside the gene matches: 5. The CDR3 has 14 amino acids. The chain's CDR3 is CATRGNRGQETQYF. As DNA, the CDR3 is TGTGCCACCAGGGGCAACAGGGGGCAAGAGACCCAGTACTTC.

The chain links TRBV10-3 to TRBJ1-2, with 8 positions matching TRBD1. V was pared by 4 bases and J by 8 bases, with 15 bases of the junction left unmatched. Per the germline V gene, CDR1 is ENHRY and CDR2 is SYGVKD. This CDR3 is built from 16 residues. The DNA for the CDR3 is TGTGCCATCAGTGGAGGGTCTGGACAGGGAGGTTCGGGCTACACCTTC. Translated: CAISGGSGQGGSGYTF.

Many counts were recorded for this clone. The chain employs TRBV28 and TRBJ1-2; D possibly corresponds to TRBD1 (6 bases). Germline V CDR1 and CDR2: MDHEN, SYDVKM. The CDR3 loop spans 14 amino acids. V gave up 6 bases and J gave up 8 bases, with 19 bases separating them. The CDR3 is CASSQGSLPVGYTF. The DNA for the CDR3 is TGTGCCAGCAGCCAGGGGTCCCTTCCGGTCGGCTACACCTTC.

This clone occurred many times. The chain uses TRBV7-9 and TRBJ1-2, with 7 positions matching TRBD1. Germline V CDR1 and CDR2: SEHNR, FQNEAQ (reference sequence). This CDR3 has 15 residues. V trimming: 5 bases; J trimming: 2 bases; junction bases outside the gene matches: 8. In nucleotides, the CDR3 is TGTGCCAGCAGCGCAAGACAGGGTGCCAACTATGGCTACACCTTC. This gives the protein CASSARQGANYGYTF.

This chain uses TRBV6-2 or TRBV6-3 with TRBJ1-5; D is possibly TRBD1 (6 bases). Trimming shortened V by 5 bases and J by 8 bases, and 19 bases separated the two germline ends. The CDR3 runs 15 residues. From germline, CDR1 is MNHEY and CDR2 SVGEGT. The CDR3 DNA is TGTGCCAGCAGTCCCCTCTTAACAGGGATGGAGCCCCAGCATTTT. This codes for CASSPLLTGMEPQHF.

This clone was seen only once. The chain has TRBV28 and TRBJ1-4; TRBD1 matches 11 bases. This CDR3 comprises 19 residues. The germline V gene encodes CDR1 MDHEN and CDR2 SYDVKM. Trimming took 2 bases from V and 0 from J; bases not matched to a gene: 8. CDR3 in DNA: TGTGCCAGCAGTTTAATCTTAGGGACAGGGGGGTCAACTAATGAAAAACTGTTTTTT. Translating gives CASSLILGTGGSTNEKLFF.

The CDR3 protein is CASNPWPTQGSSTDTQYF. CDR3 coding DNA: TGCGCCAGCAATCCTTGGCCTACTCAGGGCTCTAGCACAGATACGCAGTATTTT. V usage is TRBV5-1 and J usage is TRBJ2-3; weak D call: TRBD1 (5 bases). The CDR3 has 18 residues. Per germline, CDR1 SGHRS and CDR2 YFSETQ. The ends were cut back, 6 bases at V and 0 bases at J, with 23 bases in the middle.

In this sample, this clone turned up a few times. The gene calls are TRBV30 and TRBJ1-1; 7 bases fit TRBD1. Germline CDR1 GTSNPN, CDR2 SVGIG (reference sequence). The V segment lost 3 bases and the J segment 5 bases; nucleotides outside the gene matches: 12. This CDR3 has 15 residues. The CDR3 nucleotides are TGTGCCTGGAGCTCAAATACAGGGGTATGGACTGAAGCTTTCTTT. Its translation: CAWSSNTGVWTEAFF.

CDR3 coding DNA: TGTGCCAGCAGCTCTTCGACAGGGCACTCTGGAAACACCATATATTTT. It encodes CASSSSTGHSGNTIYF. The rearrangement uses TRBV7-6 and TRBJ1-3, with 7 bases aligning to TRBD1. Trimming cost V 4 bases and J 0 bases; bases outside gene matches: 6. The CDR3 is 16 residues long. CDR1 is SGHVS and CDR2 is FNYEAQ in the germline V gene.

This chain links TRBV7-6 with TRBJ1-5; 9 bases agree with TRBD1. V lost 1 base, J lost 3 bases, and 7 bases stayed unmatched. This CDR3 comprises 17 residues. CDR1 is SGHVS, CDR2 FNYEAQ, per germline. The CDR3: CASSLGLGQGDNQPQHF. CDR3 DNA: TGTGCCAGCAGCTTAGGTTTGGGACAGGGAGACAATCAGCCCCAGCATTTT.

Here the CDR3 reads CASRDTGTGGFSAFF. In nucleotides, the CDR3 is TGTGCCAGTAGGGATACCGGGACAGGGGGGTTTTCAGCTTTCTTT. This sequence joins TRBV19 and TRBJ1-1; 11 nucleotides match TRBD1. Per germline, CDR1 LNHDA and CDR2 SQIVND (reference sequence). Trimming cost V 6 bases and J 10 bases; bases outside gene matches: 13. The CDR3 spans 15 residues.

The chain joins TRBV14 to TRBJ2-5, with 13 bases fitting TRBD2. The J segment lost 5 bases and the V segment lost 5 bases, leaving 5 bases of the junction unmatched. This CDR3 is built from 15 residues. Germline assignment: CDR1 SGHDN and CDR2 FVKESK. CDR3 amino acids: CASSSGLAGVETQYF. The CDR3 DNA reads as TGTGCCAGCAGCTCTGGACTAGCGGGAGTGGAGACCCAGTACTTC.

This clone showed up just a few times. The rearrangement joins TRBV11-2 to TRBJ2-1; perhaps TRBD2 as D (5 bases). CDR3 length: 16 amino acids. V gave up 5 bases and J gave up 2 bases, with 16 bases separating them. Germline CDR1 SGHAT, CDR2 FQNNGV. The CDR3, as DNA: TGTGCCAGCAGCCAAAGAGCGGCAGGAACCTACAATGAGCAGTTCTTC. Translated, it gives CASSQRAAGTYNEQFF.

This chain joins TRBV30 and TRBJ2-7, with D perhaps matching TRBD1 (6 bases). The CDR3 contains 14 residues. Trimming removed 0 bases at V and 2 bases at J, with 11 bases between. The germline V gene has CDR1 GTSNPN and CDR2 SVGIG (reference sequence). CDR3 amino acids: CAWSVRTEPYEQYF. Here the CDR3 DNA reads TGTGCCTGGAGTGTCCGGACAGAGCCCTACGAGCAGTACTTC.

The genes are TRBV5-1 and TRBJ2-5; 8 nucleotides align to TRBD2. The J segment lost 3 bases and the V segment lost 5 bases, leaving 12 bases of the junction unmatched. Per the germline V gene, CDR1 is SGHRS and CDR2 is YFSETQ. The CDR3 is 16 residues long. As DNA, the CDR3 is TGCGCCAGCAGACTGGGGCTGGCGGGAGGTAAAGAGACCCAGTACTTC. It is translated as CASRLGLAGGKETQYF.

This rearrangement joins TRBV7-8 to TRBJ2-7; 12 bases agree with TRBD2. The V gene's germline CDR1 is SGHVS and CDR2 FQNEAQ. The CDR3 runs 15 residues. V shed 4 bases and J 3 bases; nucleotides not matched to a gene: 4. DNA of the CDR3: TGTGCCAGCAGCTCCGGACTAGCGGGAAACTACGAGCAGTACTTC. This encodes CASSSGLAGNYEQYF.

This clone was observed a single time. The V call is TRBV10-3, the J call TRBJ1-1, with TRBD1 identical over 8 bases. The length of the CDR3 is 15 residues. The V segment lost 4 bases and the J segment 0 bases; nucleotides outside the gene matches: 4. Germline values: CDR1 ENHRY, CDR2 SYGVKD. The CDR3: CAISGRTGMNTEAFF. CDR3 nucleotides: TGTGCCATCAGTGGCCGGACAGGGATGAACACTGAAGCTTTCTTT.

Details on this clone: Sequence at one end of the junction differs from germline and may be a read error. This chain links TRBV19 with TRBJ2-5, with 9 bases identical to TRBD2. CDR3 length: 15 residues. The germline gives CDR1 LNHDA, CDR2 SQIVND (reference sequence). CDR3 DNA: TGTGCCAGTAGTAATAGCGGGGGCCTTCAAGGGACCCAGTACTTC. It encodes CASSNSGGLQGTQYF.